This TCR beta chain was observed in a study of blood T cell repertoires in COVID-19. Across the study: Acute and convalescent COVID-19 samples came from the United States, Italy and Spain. The cDNA or gDNA used as material had been derived from T cells, B-cell-depleted T cells, or PBMCs.

Seattle enrolled patients during active infection and tracked them longitudinally. Per germline, CDR1 SGHRS and CDR2 YFSETQ. The germline V and J ends were trimmed by 4 bases and 0 bases, with 10 bases remaining between them. CDR3 length: 15 amino acids. As originally analysed: Amplification from reference gene primers served as the basis for estimated nucleated cell counts. Sequencing was performed with immunoSEQ multiplex PCR; in TCRdb, only in-frame clones are kept and a portion is missing. V and J calls and clone size come straight from that table; D and trimming were deduced from the DNA. Among approximately 500,000 clones listed, roughly nine tenths were seen once.

This clonotype was sampled from a woman in her 50s with COVID-19, enrolled during active disease. Sample: peripheral blood. This sequence joins TRBV5-1 and TRBJ2-2; possible D gene TRBD2, 5 bases. The CDR3: CASSVDSANTGELFF. CDR3 DNA sequence: TGCGCCAGCAGCGTGGATAGCGCGAACACCGGGGAGCTGTTTTTT.